In its sample, the clone carrying this TCR beta chain was seen many times. The J segment lost 12 bases and the V segment lost 5 bases, leaving 13 bases of the junction unmatched. Germline loops: CDR1 SGHAT, CDR2 FQDESV (reference sequence). CDR3 length: 16 amino acids. This record belongs to a study of patients with pleural tuberculosis. TCRdb processed the reads anew with MiXCR; each CDR3 protein has one entry. This table has around 49,000 distinct CDR3 sequences, 7.3% appearing once. This receptor was taken from a human donor with pleural tuberculosis. V is TRBV11-1 and J is TRBJ2-1; 13 bases agree with TRBD2. In DNA form, the CDR3 reads TGTGCCAGCAGCGCCTCACAAGGACTAGCGGGAGTTACGCAGTTCTTC. This sequence encodes CASSASQGLAGVTQFF.